This entry is about one T cell receptor beta chain. Its antigen specificity is not known. No much larger clone exists at a distance of one base, and base qualities are not known. The CDR3 holds 16 amino acids from the cysteine to the phenylalanine. The kept DNA is CDR3 alone, 48 bases in frame from the first base. Deletion took 5 bases off V and 3 bases off J, with a span of 16 bases between the germline ends. Taken from the germline V gene, the CDR1 and CDR2 loops are SGHVS and FNYEAQ. The patients picked for sequencing were ones in whom flow cytometry had shown an expansion of CD8+CD57+ cells. Every patient had severe acquired aplastic anemia, diagnosed using the International Study of Aplastic Anemia and Agranulocytosis and Camitta criteria. At the time blood was sampled, none of the patients had received any therapy. The study deep-sequenced TCR repertoires of sorted CD4+ and CD8+ blood T cells from severe aplastic anemia patients and healthy subjects. Patients were enrolled under clinicaltrials.gov protocols 00001620, 01623167, 00001397, 00071045, 00081523 and 00961064 in the USA. Ficoll-Paque density gradient centrifugation was used to isolate peripheral blood mononuclear cells. CD4+ and CD8+ T cells were sorted by FACS or magnetic beads before DNA extraction.

Profiling of TCR beta VDJ combinations and CDR3 sequences used genomic DNA as the template. An Illumina HiSeq 2000 was the platform used for TCR repertoire sequencing. In the authors' own workflow: Repertoires were assessed using TRBV/TRBJ rearrangement plots, CDR3 size and DJ length profiles, and Simpson's diversity index. Whichever DNA sequence was most abundant in the deep sequencing data was defined as the immunodominant clone. CDR3 amino acid sequences were checked for sharing between subjects and were compared against published repertoires and the VDJdb database. TCRdb trimmed the raw reads at Q25, called clones with MiXCR and kept productive beta chains. Identical CDR3 protein sequences are pooled into one entry, listed with their most common genes and DNA. For this entry, the V and J calls and clone size follow TCRdb and not the study's own pipeline. The sample profile shows some 120,000 distinct CDR3 sequences; 55% to 60% of them were found once. The leading ten clones occupy around 27% of the sample.

The data originate from a study of CD8+CD57+ T cells in acquired aplastic anemia (dated 2018 in TCRdb). Regarding the research as a whole: A mean of around 3.3 ug of DNA, ranging from roughly 0.18 to 30 ug, was extracted from sorted CD4+ and CD8+ cells. CD8+CD57+ expansion was defined as a frequency above the mean frequency observed in healthy subjects.

What the authors observed across the whole study: No significant difference in CD8+ Simpson's diversity was found between patients and healthy controls (P=0.060). Around 31 CD8+ CDR3 sequences were shared between patients and controls but appeared highly expressed in patients and within their immunodominant clones.

Sequencing input: sorted CD4+, CD8+, or CD8+CD57+ T cells (not recorded which) from PBMCs. The clonotype comes from a human donor with aplastic anemia. The chain is encoded by TRBV7-6 joined to TRBJ2-2; the D gene is unclear. DNA sequence: TGTGCCAGCAGCCCCAGGACCCAGCCAGACACCGGGGAGCTGTTTTTT. Translation gives CASSPRTQPDTGELFF.